These 14 T cell receptor beta chains came from one sample sequenced in a study. Via MiXCR, TCRdb re-called the 5' RACE reads, giving one row per CDR3 protein. Here the sample spans approximately 58,000 distinct CDR3 sequences, 26% being singletons. Treg sorting used a CD4+CD25+CD127-/low gate. Material: tumor-infiltrating Tregs sorted from the breast tumor. All receptors come from a female donor with breast cancer.

This clonotype occurred a few times. The CDR3 nucleotides are TGTGCCACCAGCAGGGGCGGGAGCTCCTACGAGCAGTACTTC. Translated: CATSRGGSSYEQYF. The chain recombines TRBV15 with TRBJ2-7, with 7 bases aligning to TRBD2. This CDR3 spans 14 amino acids. Germline trimming cut 3 bases from V and 0 bases from J; bases unmatched to any gene: 2. CDR1 and CDR2 (germline): LNHNV, YYDKDF (reference sequence).

The J gene is TRBJ1-1, the V gene TRBV12-3 or TRBV12-4; D gene uncertain. Between the trimmed V and J ends, which lost 6 bases and 4 bases, there was a span of 9 bases. This CDR3 has 12 residues. DNA of the CDR3: TGTGCCAGCAGAGAGGTTCTCACTGAAGCTTTCTTT. Its protein product is CASREVLTEAFF.

This clonotype was counted at least ten times. The genes are TRBV7-2 and TRBJ2-3; no clear D gene. The CDR3 is made up of 12 amino acids. The V end was cut by 4 bases, the J end by 3 bases, with 5 bases between. CDR1 and CDR2 from the germline V gene are SGHTA and FQGNSA. The DNA of the CDR3 is TGTGCCAGCAGCTGGGCTACAGATACGCAGTATTTT. Translation: CASSWATDTQYF.

This clonotype appeared a few times. The chain is built from TRBV28 and TRBJ2-7; D perhaps matches TRBD1 (5 bases). The CDR3 is 14 residues long. V lost 7 bases and J lost 5, with 18 bases in between. CDR1 is MDHEN, CDR2 SYDVKM, per germline. The CDR3 DNA reads TGTGCCAGCACCGTTATGGGCGCAGGGAACGAGCAGTACTTC. It codes for CASTVMGAGNEQYF.

The V gene is TRBV4-3, the J gene TRBJ2-3; tentatively, D is TRBD2 (6 bases). Germline V gene lookup returns CDR1 LGHNA and CDR2 YSLEER. Trimming stripped 0 bases from V and 6 bases from J, with 16 bases between. This CDR3 has 16 amino acids. In DNA form, the CDR3 reads TGCGCCAGCAGCCAAGAGTATCGCGCCCGGGGGGATACGCAGTATTTT. It is translated as CASSQEYRARGDTQYF.

The chain employs TRBV4-1 and TRBJ1-5, with 7 nucleotides matching TRBD1. With V trimmed by 3 bases and J by 7 bases, 9 bases remained unmatched. The CDR3 runs 15 residues. Per the germline V gene, CDR1 is MGHRA and CDR2 is YSYEKL. The CDR3 here is CASSQTTGVRQPQHF. In nucleotides, the CDR3 is TGCGCCAGCAGCCAGACTACAGGGGTTCGGCAGCCCCAGCATTTT.

On this clonotype: Germline is not matched at one junction end, which may reflect a read error. This chain links TRBV4-2 with TRBJ2-1; D remains unclear. The CDR3 spans 13 residues. Germline V gene lookup returns CDR1 LGHNA and CDR2 YNFKEQ. This CDR3 is CASGSGPSNVQFF. The DNA of the CDR3 is TGTGCCAGCGGCTCCGGCCCAAGCAATGTGCAGTTCTTC.

The J gene is TRBJ2-3, the V gene TRBV5-5, with D unresolved. The ends were cut back, 3 bases at V and 4 bases at J, with 12 bases in the middle. Germline assignment: CDR1 SGHKS and CDR2 YYEKEE (reference sequence). This CDR3 comprises 14 residues. The chain's CDR3 is CASSSENGADTQYF. CDR3 nucleotides: TGTGCCAGCAGCTCAGAGAATGGTGCAGATACGCAGTATTTT.

In this sample, this clonotype turned up a few times. The chain is built from TRBV30 and TRBJ2-5; D possibly corresponds to TRBD2 (6 bases). V lost 0 bases and J lost 3, with 11 bases in between. The CDR3 has 14 amino acids. Germline lookup yields CDR1 GTSNPN and CDR2 SVGIG (reference sequence). CDR3 bases: TGTGCCTGGAGTGTACCGACGGGGGAAGAGACCCAGTACTTC. Protein product: CAWSVPTGEETQYF.

This clonotype was counted only a few times. V gene TRBV19 combines with J gene TRBJ1-2, with D tentatively TRBD1 (6 bases). CDR1 is LNHDA and CDR2 is SQIVND in the germline V gene (reference sequence). The ends were cut back, 4 bases at V and 4 bases at J, with 10 bases in the middle. The CDR3 has 13 amino acids. As DNA, the CDR3 is TGTGCCAGTAGTAGGGACACCTTCTATGGCTACACCTTC. Encoded protein: CASSRDTFYGYTF.

The chain links TRBV7-9 to TRBJ2-5, with 8 bases matching TRBD2. J lost 5 bases, V lost 10 bases, and 0 bases had no gene match. This CDR3 is built from 10 residues. Germline V gene lookup returns CDR1 SEHNR and CDR2 FQNEAQ (reference sequence). CDR3 DNA: TGTGCCACGGGGGGGGAGACCCAGTACTTC. Residues: CATGGETQYF.

This clonotype was detected a few times. This chain uses TRBV7-2 with TRBJ2-7; the D is unclear. Germline lookup yields CDR1 SGHTA and CDR2 FQGNSA. V dropped 2 bases and J dropped 4 bases, with 9 bases sitting between them. The CDR3 loop spans 13 amino acids. CDR3 in amino acids: CASSLKVIYEQYF. DNA for the CDR3: TGTGCCAGCAGCTTAAAGGTTATATACGAGCAGTACTTC. Supplemented by reference TRBV7-2 and TRBJ2-7, the full variable domain reads GAGVSQSPSNKVTEKGKDVELRCDPISGHTALYWYRQSLGQGLEFLIYFQGNSAPDKSGLPSDRFSAERTGGSVSTLTIQRTQQEDSAVYLCASSLKVIYEQYFGPGTRLTVT.

This clonotype was found a few times. This chain connects TRBV12-3 or TRBV12-4 to TRBJ2-1; 7 positions match TRBD1. Trimming took 2 bases from V and 8 from J; bases not matched to a gene: 6. The CDR3 is 14 amino acids. In nucleotides, the CDR3 is TGTGCCAGCAGTTTATTCGGCCAGGGGGATGAGCAGTTCTTC. It is translated as CASSLFGQGDEQFF.

The gene calls are TRBV7-2 and TRBJ2-7; D is undetermined. The CDR3 is 15 amino acids. The germline CDR1 and CDR2 sequences are SGHTA and FQGNSA. V shed 1 base and J shed 2 bases, with 12 bases lying between them. CDR3 DNA sequence: TGTGCCAGCAGCTTAGAAGCGATGATGACCTACGAGCAGTACTTC. It translates to CASSLEAMMTYEQYF.